This T cell receptor beta chain was observed in a study of OX40 agonist ivuxolimab in advanced cancers. In the study overall: People in dose escalation had one of these cancers: hepatocellular carcinoma, melanoma, renal cell or head and neck cancer. Subjects had a mean age of about 65 years, with a range of about 20 to 85; around 80% were male.

Germline-derived CDR1 and CDR2 are LNHDA and SQIVND (reference sequence). The germline V and J ends were trimmed by 10 bases and 3 bases, with 22 bases remaining between them. CDR3 length equals 15 residues. Assay used: immunoSEQ multiplex PCR; TCRdb lists only in-frame clones, some missing. Here the sample spans around 20,000 clones, 74% being singletons. The chain joins TRBV19 to TRBJ2-7; D is tentatively TRBD1 or TRBD2 (5 bases each). This TCR came from an adult with an advanced solid tumor such as melanoma, head and neck, liver or kidney cancer. Specimen: CD4+ or CD8+ T cells sorted from blood, collected in a trial of the OX40 agonist ivuxolimab. CDR3 residues: CAINLPGTAVYEQYF. DNA for the CDR3: TGTGCCATTAATCTTCCGGGGACCGCCGTCTACGAGCAGTACTTC.